The 20 T cell receptor beta chains below were found in one sample sequenced in a study of T cells expressing NK-cell markers. TCRdb reprocessed the 5' RACE reads, with one entry per CDR3 protein and no DNA. In total, the table holds some 600,000 distinct CDR3 sequences. The material sequenced was blood T cells: a sorted CD56 or NKG2C T cell subset, CD4+ or CD8+ T cells, or bulk PBMC T cells (not recorded which). The receptors derive from a man aged 18 to 30 in good health.

The gene calls are TRBV6-1 and TRBJ2-5; the TCRdb D gene call, TRBD1, has no DNA to confirm it. Germline V lookup: CDR1 MNHNS, CDR2 SASEGT. The CDR3 has 16 amino acids. CDR3 in amino acids: CASSPLTGYGQETQYF.

This chain connects TRBV5-1 to TRBJ2-1. CDR3 length equals 15 residues. Germline CDR1 is SGHRS and CDR2 is YFSETQ. Here the CDR3 reads CASSADSRPYNEQFF.

The chain couples TRBV5-6 to TRBJ2-7; TCRdb's D call, TRBD1, is unchecked because there is no DNA. Per germline, CDR1 SGHDT and CDR2 YYEEEE. This CDR3 is built from 14 residues. The chain's CDR3 is CASSSSGRGYEQYF. Based on the CDR3 plus reference TRBV5-6 and TRBJ2-7, the full variable domain is DAGVTQSPTHLIKTRGQQVTLRCSPKSGHDTVSWYQQALGQGPQFIFQYYEEEERQRGNFPDRFSGHQFPNYSSELNVNALLLGDSALYLCASSSSGRGYEQYFGPGTRLTVT.

The chain uses TRBV6-5 and TRBJ1-5. Germline assignment: CDR1 MNHEY and CDR2 SVGAGI. There are 14 residues in the CDR3. The CDR3 loop is CASSYWRDGQPQHF.

This chain connects TRBV6-2 or TRBV6-3 to TRBJ1-2. In germline, CDR1 is MNHEY, CDR2 SVGEGT. The CDR3 runs 13 residues. CDR3 in amino acids: CAARRAADYGYTF.

The chain links TRBV18 to TRBJ1-2; the D call of TRBD1 rests on TCRdb alone, since no DNA is present to check it. Per the germline V gene, CDR1 is KGHSH and CDR2 is LQKENI. The CDR3 spans 13 residues. The CDR3 protein is CASSPQTDYGYTF.

This chain connects TRBV7-8 to TRBJ2-3; TCRdb's D call of TRBD2 is untestable without DNA. The CDR3 is 14 residues long. Per germline, CDR1 SGHVS and CDR2 FQNEAQ. CDR3 loop: CASSLVVAPDTQYF.

The V gene is TRBV7-8, the J gene TRBJ2-7; TCRdb's assignment of TRBD1 cannot be checked, as there is no DNA. CDR1 and CDR2 from the germline V gene are SGHVS and FQNEAQ. This CDR3 spans 15 amino acids. CDR3 amino acids: CASSLAGTGVGEQYF.

CDR3: CASYEGSYGYTF. The chain is built from TRBV10-2 and TRBJ1-2. This CDR3 spans 12 amino acids. The germline gives CDR1 WSHSY, CDR2 SAAADI.

The chain carries TRBV6-2 or TRBV6-3 and TRBJ2-1; TCRdb reports TRBD2, a call that lacks DNA to check it against. Per germline, CDR1 MNHEY and CDR2 SVGEGT. The CDR3 has 18 amino acids. The CDR3: CASSYSHLAGGIYNEQFF.

CDR3 region: CASTLEGRKDYGYTF. This rearrangement joins TRBV12-3 or TRBV12-4 to TRBJ1-2. The CDR3 covers 15 residues.

The rearrangement links TRBV12-5 to TRBJ2-7. Germline V gene lookup returns CDR1 LGHNT and CDR2 FRNRAP. The CDR3 runs to 13 residues. CDR3 protein: CASGGTGFHEQYF.

J is TRBJ2-1 and V is TRBV12-3 or TRBV12-4; as DNA is missing, the TRBD1 call by TCRdb cannot be tested. This CDR3 spans 16 amino acids. The CDR3 region is CASSFMGVPGYNEQFF.

The J gene is TRBJ1-5, the V gene TRBV3-1. The CDR3 is 14 residues long. Germline CDR1 reads LGHDT; CDR2 reads YNNKEL (reference sequence). CDR3 sequence reads: CASSHGREGQPQHF.

The rearrangement joins TRBV20-1 to TRBJ2-7; TCRdb outputs TRBD1, but without DNA this stays unchecked. Germline CDR1 reads DFQATT; CDR2 reads SNEGSKA (reference sequence). This CDR3 contains 13 residues. This CDR3 reads CSVRTGTGNEQYF.

The rearrangement joins TRBV4-2 to TRBJ2-1; with no DNA, the TCRdb D assignment of TRBD2 cannot be verified. There are 18 residues in the CDR3. The germline V gene has CDR1 LGHNA and CDR2 YNFKEQ. Here the CDR3 reads CASSQEGPAGELKHEQFF.

The genes are TRBV4-1 and TRBJ2-5. Germline assignment: CDR1 MGHRA and CDR2 YSYEKL. The CDR3 is made up of 14 amino acids. This chain's CDR3 is CASSQAWGQETQYF.

This CDR3 is CASSLAANTDTQYF. The V and J genes are TRBV5-1 and TRBJ2-3; the D gene TCRdb calls, TRBD2, cannot be checked with no DNA. This CDR3 has 14 residues. In germline, CDR1 is SGHRS, CDR2 YFSETQ.

This sequence joins TRBV6-1 and TRBJ2-6. This CDR3 is built from 13 residues. Per germline, CDR1 MNHNS and CDR2 SASEGT. This chain's CDR3 is CASGISGANVLTF.

CDR3 region: CASRDFKNIQYF. The rearrangement joins TRBV4-3 to TRBJ2-4. This CDR3 is 12 amino acids long. Looked up from germline, CDR1 is LGHNA and CDR2 is YSLEER.